The T cell receptor (beta chain) under discussion was sequenced for a study of shared clonotypes between healthy human individuals. Study information: Three plates each covered CD4 naive and memory; CD8 naive two, CD8 memory one. Findings of the study overall: Against clonotypes common to all four donors, non-shared ones had lower generation probabilities.

All donors qualified as healthy HIV-negative adults and had experienced no recent acute infections or vaccinations. Researchers partitioned CD4+ cells into CD45RA+ naive and CD45RA-negative memory subsets. Method: immunoSEQ multiplex PCR; TCRdb's copy keeps in-frame clones and lacks some. The data show roughly 680,000 clones, 72% seen once. Details on this clone: The antigen is undetermined.

The V gene lost 0 bases and the J gene lost 0 bases, with 14 bases spanning the gap. The CDR3 loop spans 17 amino acids. Germline CDR1 reads LGHNA; CDR2 reads YNFKEQ. The source of this sequence is a woman aged 30 to 39 in good health. The sequencing sample was made of memory CD4+ T cells sorted from blood. The subset denotes: CD45RA-negative fraction. V is TRBV4-2 and J is TRBJ1-2; D is ambiguous. Here the CDR3 reads CASSQDIPGVPNYGYTF. For the CDR3, the DNA is TGTGCCAGCAGCCAAGATATTCCTGGGGTACCTAACTATGGCTACACCTTC.